This entry lists 23 T cell receptor beta chains sequenced from one sample in a study of T cells in Graves' hyperthyroidism and ophthalmopathy. TCR beta CDR3 region amplification was performed from RNA transcripts. HTBI primers were the set used in a first-round RT-PCR of the TCR CDR3. Via MiXCR, TCRdb re-called the multiplex PCR reads, giving one row per CDR3 protein. Here the sample spans about 560,000 distinct CDR3 sequences, over 15% being singletons. The sample was blood. The receptor set was obtained from a woman aged 18-29 years with Graves' hyperthyroidism.

This clonotype was seen many times. This rearrangement joins TRBV11-2 to TRBJ2-1; TRBD1 might be the D (6 bases). The V end lost 3 bases, the J end lost 7 bases, and 13 bases lay between the germline ends. This CDR3 region has 14 residues. The germline V gene encodes CDR1 SGHAT and CDR2 FQNNGV. Written as DNA, the CDR3 is TGTGCCAGCAGCTTTATGGGGGCTCTGAATGAGCAGTTCTTC. It codes for CASSFMGALNEQFF.

The V and J genes are TRBV7-9 and TRBJ1-6; maybe TRBD1 (6 bases). Trimming cost V 3 bases and J 11 bases, with 11 bases left between them. Germline V CDR1 and CDR2: SEHNR, FQNEAQ (reference sequence). The CDR3 has 13 residues. This CDR3 reads CASSLGRGAPLHF. CDR3 DNA sequence: TGTGCCAGCAGCTTGGGTAGGGGGGCACCCCTCCACTTT.

This clonotype has at least ten counts. This rearrangement joins TRBV7-9 to TRBJ1-1; D perhaps matches TRBD1 (5 bases). The CDR3 is made up of 16 amino acids. V was pared by 5 bases and J by 1 base, with 17 bases between. The germline CDR1 and CDR2 sequences are SEHNR and FQNEAQ (reference sequence). The CDR3 DNA reads TGTGCCAGCAGCCTGCCCCCGGCAGGGTGGAACACTGAAGCTTTCTTT. Encoded protein: CASSLPPAGWNTEAFF.

The rearrangement joins TRBV29-1 to TRBJ1-1; D perhaps matches TRBD1 (5 bases). V lost 5 bases and J lost 10, with 17 bases in between. The CDR3 covers 12 residues. Looked up from germline, CDR1 is SQVTM and CDR2 is ANQGSEA. The CDR3 sequence is CSVNLSGARAFF. CDR3 in DNA: TGCAGCGTTAATCTCTCCGGGGCGCGAGCTTTCTTT.

Ten or more counts support this clonotype. The chain uses TRBV5-1 and TRBJ2-7; 7 nucleotides align to TRBD2. The ends lost 3 bases at V and 2 bases at J; junction bases unmatched: 14. Germline V gene lookup returns CDR1 SGHRS and CDR2 YFSETQ. The length of the CDR3 is 17 residues. The CDR3 reads CASSSAGAGRGPYEQYF. CDR3 in DNA: TGCGCCAGCAGCTCGGCGGGAGCGGGAAGGGGCCCCTACGAGCAGTACTTC.

This clonotype was seen many times. The J gene is TRBJ1-4, the V gene TRBV9; D unclear. CDR1 is SGDLS and CDR2 is YYNGEE in the germline V gene. The CDR3 is 14 amino acids. V gave up 1 base and J gave up 0 bases, with 4 bases separating them. DNA of the CDR3: TGTGCCAGCAGCGTACGGGCAACTAATGAAAAACTGTTTTTT. This encodes CASSVRATNEKLFF.

This chain connects TRBV28 to TRBJ2-7, with 10 bases that match TRBD2. The CDR3 has 16 amino acids. Per germline, CDR1 MDHEN and CDR2 SYDVKM. The J segment lost 1 base and the V segment lost 6 bases, leaving 9 bases of the junction unmatched. DNA for the CDR3: TGTGCCAGCAGGCCTGCTCTAGCGGGAGCTTCCTACGAGCAGTACTTC. Translated, it gives CASRPALAGASYEQYF. Complete variable domain (other parts from reference TRBV28 and TRBJ2-7): DVKVTQSSRYLVKRTGEKVFLECVQDMDHENMFWYRQDPGLGLRLIYFSYDVKMKEKGDIPEGYSVSREKKERFSLILESASTNQTSMYLCASRPALAGASYEQYFGPGTRLTVT.

This sequence joins TRBV18 and TRBJ1-2; D remains unclear. V was pared by 0 bases and J by 3 bases, with 8 bases between. The CDR3 is made up of 14 amino acids. Germline V gene data show CDR1 as KGHSH and CDR2 as LQKENI. CDR3 in DNA: TGTGCCAGCTCACCACCAGGGCAGGACTATGGCTACACCTTC. Protein product: CASSPPGQDYGYTF.

This clonotype was recorded at least ten times. The chain joins TRBV12-3 or TRBV12-4 to TRBJ1-5; weak D call: TRBD1 (6 bases). The V and J ends lost 3 bases and 5 bases respectively, with 11 bases between them. The CDR3 is made up of 14 amino acids. The DNA of the CDR3 is TGTGCCAGCAGTTTTGAGAAGGGGGATCAGCCCCAGCATTTT. This gives the protein CASSFEKGDQPQHF.

On this clonotype itself: A read error may be the cause here, since a much bigger clone is one base away. The CDR3 DNA reads as TGTGCTAGTGGTTTGGCATCCGGGACTAGCGATCCTAATGAGCAGTACTTC. Translating it yields CASGLASGTSDPNEQYF. The rearrangement uses TRBV12-5 and TRBJ2-7; 10 bases fit TRBD2. The V gene's germline CDR1 is LGHNT and CDR2 FRNRAP. The CDR3 length is 17 residues. V lost 1 base and J lost 7; bases outside the gene matches: 13.

The CDR3 nucleotides read TGTGCCACCAGCAGGGGCGCGGGATTTAGCAATCAGCCCCAGCATTTT. This sequence encodes CATSRGAGFSNQPQHF. The rearrangement uses TRBV15 and TRBJ1-5; D not certain. CDR1 is LNHNV, CDR2 YYDKDF, per germline (reference sequence). V gave up 3 bases and J gave up 0 bases, with 12 bases separating them. The CDR3 is 16 residues long. The full variable domain, rest sourced from reference TRBV15 and TRBJ1-5, is DAMVIQNPRYQVTQFGKPVTLSCSQTLNHNVMYWYQQKSSQAPKLLFHYYDKDFNNEADTPDNFQSRRPNTSFCFLDIRSPGLGDTAMYLCATSRGAGFSNQPQHFGDGTRLSIL.

This clonotype was seen a handful of times. The chain links TRBV10-2 to TRBJ2-7; D is possibly TRBD2 (6 bases). CDR3 size: 16 residues. Trimming pared 3 bases from V and 6 bases from J, leaving 21 bases between. Per the germline V gene, CDR1 is WSHSY and CDR2 is SAAADI. The DNA of the CDR3 is TGCGCCAGCAGTGAACCGGGGGACGGCCCCATGGGCGAGCAGTACTTC. It encodes CASSEPGDGPMGEQYF.

This clonotype was detected ten times or more. CDR3 DNA sequence: TGTGCCAGCACCTCGAGCTCCTACAATGAGCAGTTCTTC. Its translation: CASTSSSYNEQFF. The chain combines TRBV7-9 with TRBJ2-1; D not certain. The V end lost 7 bases, the J end lost 0 bases, and 7 bases lay between the germline ends. CDR1 is SEHNR, CDR2 FQNEAQ, per germline (reference sequence). The CDR3 length is 13 residues.

In this sample, this clonotype turned up a few times. The chain carries TRBV5-1 and TRBJ2-2; D call uncertain. The CDR3 length is 13 residues. CDR1 and CDR2 (germline): SGHRS, YFSETQ. Trimming removed 4 bases from V and 6 bases from J, with 10 bases in between. The CDR3 coding sequence is TGCGCCAGCAGCGCTGCGGCTGCCGGGGAGCTGTTTTTT. Translating it yields CASSAAAAGELFF.

This clonotype was seen a handful of times. V gene TRBV2 combines with J gene TRBJ2-2; tentative D call: TRBD1 (5 bases). The V gene's germline CDR1 is SNHLY and CDR2 FYNNEI. V lost 1 base, J lost 2 bases, and 8 bases lay in between. The CDR3 totals 15 residues. The CDR3 here is CASSEVRTNTGELFF. CDR3 in DNA: TGTGCCAGCAGTGAAGTCAGGACAAACACCGGGGAGCTGTTTTTT.

The chain couples TRBV25-1 to TRBJ1-1; the D gene is possibly TRBD1 (5 bases). V gave up 8 bases and J gave up 2 bases, with 12 bases separating them. Germline V gene data show CDR1 as MGHDK and CDR2 as SYGVNS. The CDR3 sequence is 13 residues long. The CDR3 DNA follows: TGTGCCAGCGGGGACGGACTAAACACTGAAGCTTTCTTT. Amino acids: CASGDGLNTEAFF.

The chain carries TRBV12-3 or TRBV12-4 and TRBJ2-3; 7 positions agree with TRBD2. The CDR3 length is 15 residues. The trim removed 3 bases at V and 6 bases at J, leaving 9 bases unmatched. The CDR3 bases are TGTGCCAGCAGTTTTGAGGCCCGGGGAGGGGATACGCAGTATTTT. Amino acids: CASSFEARGGDTQYF.

There are many counts of this clonotype. The chain combines TRBV5-6 with TRBJ1-1; D is possibly TRBD1 (5 bases). This CDR3 has 16 residues. V was cut by 0 bases and J by 5 bases, with 17 bases left in between. In germline, CDR1 is SGHDT, CDR2 YYEEEE. The CDR3 reads CASSLAWGSRKTEAFF. The CDR3, as DNA: TGTGCCAGCAGCTTGGCCTGGGGGAGTAGGAAAACTGAAGCTTTCTTT.

This clonotype has only a few counts. The rearrangement links TRBV7-9 to TRBJ2-6; perhaps D is TRBD1 or TRBD2 (6 bases each). With 0 bases removed from V and 0 bases from J, the gap between germline ends came to 15 bases. The CDR3 extends over 19 amino acids. CDR1 SEHNR and CDR2 FQNEAQ come from the germline V gene (reference sequence). CDR3 loop: CASSLAGGLSLSGANVLTF. For the CDR3, the DNA is TGTGCCAGCAGCTTAGCAGGGGGACTCTCCCTCTCTGGGGCCAACGTCCTGACTTTC.

This clonotype has a handful of counts. A junction boundary mismatches the germline segment, possibly from a read error. The V call is TRBV6-1, the J call TRBJ2-3; the match to TRBD2 covers 8 bases. This CDR3 contains 14 residues. Germline V gene data show CDR1 as MNHNS and CDR2 as SASEGT. Here the CDR3 DNA reads TGTGCCAGCAGCGAAGCGGGGGTAATAGATACGCAGTATTTT. This codes for CASSEAGVIDTQYF.

About this clonotype itself: Its ends do not fully match the called genes, so a read error is possible. The chain has TRBV5-1 and TRBJ1-1; tentative D call: TRBD1 (6 bases). This CDR3 spans 14 amino acids. The germline gives CDR1 SGHRS, CDR2 YFSETQ. The chain's CDR3 is CTSSHNGGAPEAFF. The CDR3 nucleotides are TGTACCAGCAGTCACAACGGGGGGGCCCCTGAAGCTTTCTTT.

The sample holds many counts of this clonotype. The chain combines TRBV18 with TRBJ2-3; D ambiguous. There are 14 residues in the CDR3. Per the germline V gene, CDR1 is KGHSH and CDR2 is LQKENI. With 8 bases removed from V and 1 base from J, the gap between germline ends came to 13 bases. CDR3 residues: CASVGIPGTDTQYF. The CDR3 DNA reads TGTGCCAGCGTGGGGATCCCCGGCACAGATACGCAGTATTTT. Full variable domain (remainder filled in from reference TRBV18 and TRBJ2-3): NAGVMQNPRHLVRRRGQEARLRCSPMKGHSHVYWYRQLPEEGLKFMVYLQKENIIDESGMPKERFSAEFPKEGPSILRIQQVVRGDSAAYFCASVGIPGTDTQYFGPGTRLTVL.

This clonotype appeared many times. The V call is TRBV18, the J call TRBJ1-1, with D unclear. Germline CDR1 and CDR2: KGHSH and LQKENI. The CDR3 has 14 residues. V lost 3 bases and J lost 3, with 11 bases in between. Here the CDR3 reads CASSPDSVYTEAFF. The CDR3 nucleotides read TGTGCCAGCTCACCGGACTCGGTGTACACTGAAGCTTTCTTT. Based on the CDR3 plus reference TRBV18 and TRBJ1-1, the full variable domain is NAGVMQNPRHLVRRRGQEARLRCSPMKGHSHVYWYRQLPEEGLKFMVYLQKENIIDESGMPKERFSAEFPKEGPSILRIQQVVRGDSAAYFCASSPDSVYTEAFFGQGTRLTVV.